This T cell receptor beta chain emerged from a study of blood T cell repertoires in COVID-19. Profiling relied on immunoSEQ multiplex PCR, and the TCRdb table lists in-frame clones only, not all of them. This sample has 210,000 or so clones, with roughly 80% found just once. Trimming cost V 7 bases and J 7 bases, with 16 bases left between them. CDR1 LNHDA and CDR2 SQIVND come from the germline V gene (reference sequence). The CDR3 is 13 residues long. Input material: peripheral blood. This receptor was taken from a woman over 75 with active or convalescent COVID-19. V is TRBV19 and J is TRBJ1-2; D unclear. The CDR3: CASKVRRVGGYTF. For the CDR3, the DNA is TGTGCCAGTAAAGTCCGGAGGGTGGGTGGCTACACCTTC.